One sample yielded the 30 T cell receptor beta chains listed below, sequenced in a study of beta chain features in type 1 diabetes. Sequencing targeted expressed TCRB transcripts, as all isolated RNA had been reverse transcribed. Here immunoSEQ multiplex PCR was the method, and the copy in TCRdb shows in-frame clones only, minus some. Of 150,000 to 200,000 clones in the sample, about 13% were seen once. The sequencing sample was made of central memory CD4+ T cells from blood. These receptors all come from a woman between 18 and 29 years old in good health.

The chain carries TRBV5-1 and TRBJ1-3; TRBD1 aligns across 8 bases. Germline V CDR1 and CDR2: SGHRS, YFSETQ. With V trimmed by 4 bases and J by 3 bases, 3 bases remained unmatched. The CDR3 runs to 14 residues. In nucleotides, the CDR3 is TGCGCCAGCAGCGTTGACAGGGGTGGAAACACCATATATTTT. Amino acids: CASSVDRGGNTIYF.

The chain links TRBV6-1 to TRBJ2-7, with a possible D match to TRBD1 (6 bases). This CDR3 comprises 15 residues. The V end was cut by 3 bases, the J end by 1 base, with 13 bases between. Germline assignment: CDR1 MNHNS and CDR2 SASEGT. CDR3 in DNA: TGTGCCAGCAGTGATCCGGCAACAGGGTCCTACGAGCAGTACTTC. This encodes CASSDPATGSYEQYF.

This clone has a handful of counts. The chain employs TRBV9 and TRBJ2-3; 9 nucleotides agree with TRBD2. The junction had 3 bases not matched to a gene; V was cut back by 0 bases and J by 1 base. CDR1 and CDR2 from the germline V gene are SGDLS and YYNGEE. The CDR3 is made up of 16 amino acids. CDR3 amino acids: CASSVGGGRGTDTQYF. The CDR3 DNA reads TGTGCCAGCAGCGTAGGAGGCGGGAGGGGCACAGATACGCAGTATTTT.

This sequence joins TRBV9 and TRBJ2-2; 7 bases agree with TRBD1. Germline V lookup: CDR1 SGDLS, CDR2 YYNGEE. The CDR3 sequence is 13 residues long. Unmatched junction bases numbered 3, after V lost 4 bases and J lost 6 bases. CDR3 sequence reads: CASSYRGPGELFF. DNA for the CDR3: TGTGCCAGCAGCTACAGGGGTCCCGGGGAGCTGTTTTTT. The entire variable domain, with the rest obtained from reference TRBV9 and TRBJ2-2, is as follows: DSGVTQTPKHLITATGQRVTLRCSPRSGDLSVYWYQQSLDQGLQFLIQYYNGEERAKGNILERFSAQQFPDLHSELNLSSLELGDSALYFCASSYRGPGELFFGEGSRLTVL.

In its sample, this clone was seen a few times. The chain has TRBV2 and TRBJ2-5; TRBD2 matches at 8 bases. Germline V gene lookup returns CDR1 SNHLY and CDR2 FYNNEI. The CDR3 is made up of 15 amino acids. J gave up 5 bases and V 2 bases, and 7 bases lay outside the gene matches. CDR3 sequence: CASSENTSGGETQYF. The CDR3 coding sequence is TGTGCCAGCAGTGAAAATACTAGCGGAGGGGAGACCCAGTACTTC.

Only a few counts were recorded for this clone. The rearrangement links TRBV7-8 to TRBJ1-1, with 7 bases matching TRBD1. CDR1 is SGHVS and CDR2 is FQNEAQ in the germline V gene. V dropped 5 bases and J dropped 5; count of bases not matched to a gene: 8. CDR3 size: 14 residues. This chain's CDR3 is CASSVKTGWTEAFF. The CDR3 DNA reads as TGTGCCAGCAGCGTGAAGACAGGGTGGACTGAAGCTTTCTTT.

In this sample, this clone turned up a few times. The chain uses TRBV7-7 and TRBJ2-5; 14 nucleotides line up with TRBD2. With V trimmed by 4 bases and J by 2 bases, 3 bases remained unmatched. Germline lookup yields CDR1 SSHAT and CDR2 FNYEAQ (reference sequence). The CDR3 contains 16 residues. In DNA form, the CDR3 reads TGTGCCAGCAGCTCGGGACTAGCGGGAGAACAAGAGACCCAGTACTTC. Amino acid sequence: CASSSGLAGEQETQYF.

This clone was seen more than once but under ten times. This chain uses TRBV29-1 with TRBJ2-3; TRBD1 might be the D (6 bases). The ends were cut back, 0 bases at V and 6 bases at J, with 13 bases in the middle. Germline CDR1 is SQVTM and CDR2 is ANQGSEA. The CDR3 runs 14 residues. This chain's CDR3 is CSVEESGVADTQYF. The CDR3 coding sequence is TGCAGCGTTGAAGAGTCAGGGGTAGCCGATACGCAGTATTTT.

The table lists this clone with a few counts. The chain uses TRBV2 and TRBJ1-5; 12 bases agree with TRBD1. CDR1 and CDR2 from the germline V gene are SNHLY and FYNNEI. The CDR3 consists of 15 residues. V shed 1 base and J 7 bases; nucleotides not matched to a gene: 2. CDR3 region: CASSEEGTGGQPQHF. CDR3 nucleotide sequence: TGTGCCAGCAGTGAAGAAGGGACAGGGGGCCAGCCCCAGCATTTT.

This rearrangement joins TRBV10-2 to TRBJ2-7; 7 bases fit TRBD1. CDR1 is WSHSY, CDR2 SAAADI, per germline. There are 14 residues in the CDR3. J lost 3 bases, V lost 4 bases, and 6 bases had no gene match. CDR3 residues: CASSVGTERYEQYF. The CDR3 DNA sequence: TGCGCCAGCAGTGTAGGGACAGAGCGCTACGAGCAGTACTTC.

This clone was seen more than once but under ten times. The V call is TRBV27, the J call TRBJ2-5; the D gene is possibly TRBD2 (5 bases). V dropped 0 bases and J dropped 7 bases, with 9 bases sitting between them. CDR1 MNHEY and CDR2 SMNVEV come from the germline V gene (reference sequence). The length of the CDR3 is 13 residues. This CDR3 is CASSLSSRGTQYF. The CDR3 DNA reads as TGTGCCAGCAGTTTATCCTCCCGGGGGACCCAGTACTTC.

This clone was observed a handful of times. The CDR3 is CASRSGGVGTEAFF. CDR3 nucleotide sequence: TGTGCCAGCAGGTCTGGGGGCGTCGGCACTGAAGCTTTCTTT. V and J are TRBV27 and TRBJ1-1; D possibly corresponds to TRBD1 (6 bases). Germline lookup yields CDR1 MNHEY and CDR2 SMNVEV (reference sequence). Trimming took 6 bases from V and 4 from J, leaving 15 bases between them. The CDR3 runs to 14 residues.

This clone was detected only a few times. The rearrangement joins TRBV11-1 to TRBJ2-2, with a weak D call TRBD1 (5 bases). The CDR3 sequence is 15 residues long. Germline lookup yields CDR1 SGHAT and CDR2 FQDESV (reference sequence). Trimming removed 6 bases at V and 1 base at J, with 12 bases between. The CDR3 sequence: CASRTFGQNTGELFF. CDR3 sequence (DNA): TGTGCCAGCAGGACCTTCGGACAGAACACCGGGGAGCTGTTTTTT.

This clone was seen ten or more times. The chain couples TRBV7-3 to TRBJ2-1, with 11 bases lining up with TRBD2. V shed 1 base, J shed 9 bases, and the junction held 8 bases outside the gene matches. CDR3 length: 16 amino acids. Germline V gene lookup returns CDR1 SGHTA and CDR2 FQGTGA. CDR3 protein: CASSLMYTSGSGEQFF. The DNA of the CDR3 is TGTGCCAGCAGCTTAATGTACACTAGCGGGAGTGGTGAGCAGTTCTTC.

This rearrangement joins TRBV7-6 to TRBJ2-5; tentative D call: TRBD1 (6 bases). In germline, CDR1 is SGHVS, CDR2 FNYEAQ. V shed 1 base and J shed 2 bases, with 17 bases lying between them. The CDR3 covers 17 residues. The CDR3 coding sequence is TGTGCCAGCAGCTTAGAGTATCCGTGGCAGGGGCAAGAGACCCAGTACTTC. As protein: CASSLEYPWQGQETQYF.

This clone was recorded a few times. The chain joins TRBV29-1 to TRBJ1-1; D uncertain. The germline V and J ends were trimmed by 8 bases and 3 bases, with 10 bases remaining between them. This CDR3 comprises 11 residues. CDR1 and CDR2 (germline): SQVTM, ANQGSEA. The CDR3 DNA sequence: TGCAGCCTTACCAGGCACACTGAAGCTTTCTTT. Its translation is CSLTRHTEAFF.

V gene TRBV5-4 combines with J gene TRBJ2-1; a weak D match, TRBD2 (6 bases). There are 15 residues in the CDR3. Germline CDR1 and CDR2: SGHNT and YYREEE (reference sequence). V shed 4 bases and J shed 7 bases, with 18 bases lying between them. The CDR3 DNA reads as TGTGCCAGCAGCCCCCCGCGGTCGGGAGTAAATGAGCAGTTCTTC. Translating gives CASSPPRSGVNEQFF.

This clone has a handful of counts. The chain links TRBV29-1 to TRBJ1-2; D may be TRBD1 (6 bases). V was clipped by 2 bases and J by 6 bases, with 16 bases between them. The CDR3 contains 14 residues. The germline V gene has CDR1 SQVTM and CDR2 ANQGSEA. For the CDR3, the DNA is TGCAGCGTTGAATTTCAACAGGGCGCTCATGGCTACACCTTC. Its translation is CSVEFQQGAHGYTF.

V gene TRBV7-9 combines with J gene TRBJ1-1, with D possibly TRBD1 on 5 matching bases. Trimming took off 5 bases at V and 4 bases at J, with 14 bases between the two ends. The CDR3 contains 14 residues. The germline CDR1 and CDR2 sequences are SEHNR and FQNEAQ (reference sequence). The CDR3 region is CASSDRGRGTEAFF. Here the CDR3 DNA reads TGTGCCAGCAGCGACCGAGGGAGGGGCACTGAAGCTTTCTTT.

This clone was seen only a few times. The rearrangement links TRBV29-1 to TRBJ2-3, with 9 bases aligning to TRBD1. With V trimmed by 8 bases and J by 2 bases, 8 bases remained unmatched. The germline CDR1 and CDR2 sequences are SQVTM and ANQGSEA. This CDR3 region has 14 residues. Written as DNA, the CDR3 is TGCAGCACGGACAGGGGACAGACCACAGATACGCAGTATTTT. Translating it yields CSTDRGQTTDTQYF.

This clone has a handful of counts. The chain uses TRBV18 and TRBJ1-1; possibly TRBD1 for D (6 bases). Germline CDR1 KGHSH, CDR2 LQKENI. The V and J ends lost 3 bases and 7 bases respectively, with 12 bases between them. The CDR3 runs 13 residues. As DNA, the CDR3 is TGTGCCAGCTCACCTAGGGAGGGGGATGAAGCTTTCTTT. Protein product: CASSPREGDEAFF.

The CDR3: CASSPGQGWGTDTQYF. The CDR3 DNA reads TGTGCCAGCAGTCCGGGACAGGGCTGGGGCACAGATACGCAGTATTTT. This rearrangement joins TRBV27 to TRBJ2-3; 9 bases fit TRBD1. The J segment lost 1 base and the V segment lost 5 bases, leaving 7 bases of the junction unmatched. Per germline, CDR1 MNHEY and CDR2 SMNVEV (reference sequence). This CDR3 region has 16 residues.

A few counts support this clone. V usage is TRBV30 and J usage is TRBJ1-1; D is unresolved. The V end lost 0 bases, the J end lost 0 bases, and 8 bases lay between the germline ends. Germline CDR1 reads GTSNPN; CDR2 reads SVGIG (reference sequence). The CDR3 loop spans 14 amino acids. In DNA form, the CDR3 reads TGTGCCTGGAGTGTATCCCCGTTGAACACTGAAGCTTTCTTT. It codes for CAWSVSPLNTEAFF.

This clone turned up a few times. This chain joins TRBV5-1 and TRBJ2-2, with 7 nucleotides matching TRBD1. Germline V gives CDR1 SGHRS, CDR2 YFSETQ. Unmatched junction bases numbered 6, after V lost 0 bases and J lost 4 bases. This CDR3 is 16 amino acids long. This CDR3 reads CASSLAINRGTGELFF. The CDR3 nucleotides read TGCGCCAGCAGCTTGGCCATAAACAGGGGCACCGGGGAGCTGTTTTTT.

The chain has TRBV7-2 and TRBJ2-3; D might be TRBD2 (5 bases). Germline assignment: CDR1 SGHTA and CDR2 FQGNSA. The CDR3 covers 16 residues. V dropped 5 bases and J dropped 5 bases, with 20 bases sitting between them. CDR3 nucleotide sequence: TGTGCCAGCAGCCGTTCCCGCGGGCCCTATAGAGATACGCAGTATTTT. Translated: CASSRSRGPYRDTQYF.

This clone was observed at least ten times. V usage is TRBV6-5 and J usage is TRBJ1-2; D ambiguous. Trimming took 6 bases from V and 2 from J, leaving 10 bases between them. Looked up from germline, CDR1 is MNHEY and CDR2 is SVGAGI. The CDR3 is 13 amino acids. Here the CDR3 DNA reads TGTGCCAGCAGCGGCCCGGGGAACTATGGCTACACCTTC. It specifies CASSGPGNYGYTF.

The V and J genes are TRBV2 and TRBJ2-1; 8 bases are shared with TRBD2. Germline V gene lookup returns CDR1 SNHLY and CDR2 FYNNEI. The length of the CDR3 is 14 residues. V gave up 6 bases and J gave up 6 bases; unmatched junction bases: 7. The CDR3 reads CASSLSGMANEQFF. The CDR3 DNA follows: TGTGCCAGCAGCCTTAGCGGGATGGCCAATGAGCAGTTCTTC. The full variable domain, with the rest looked up from reference TRBV2 and TRBJ2-1, is EPEVTQTPSHQVTQMGQEVILRCVPISNHLYFYWYRQILGQKVEFLVSFYNNEISEKSEIFDDQFSVERPDGSNFTLKIRSTKLEDSAMYFCASSLSGMANEQFFGPGTRLTVL.

In its sample, this clone was seen a few times. J is TRBJ2-2 and V is TRBV29-1, with 13 bases aligning to TRBD2. The V segment lost 5 bases and the J segment 5 bases; nucleotides outside the gene matches: 5. This CDR3 is built from 15 residues. Germline values: CDR1 SQVTM, CDR2 ANQGSEA. The chain's CDR3 is CSVRPLAGGTGELFF. For the CDR3, the DNA is TGCAGCGTTCGCCCACTAGCGGGAGGGACCGGGGAGCTGTTTTTT.

This clone was observed a handful of times. The J gene is TRBJ1-4, the V gene TRBV13; D not certain. V lost 5 bases and J lost 1, with 11 bases in between. Germline V gene lookup returns CDR1 PRHDT and CDR2 FYEKMQ (reference sequence). This CDR3 has 15 amino acids. CDR3 DNA: TGTGCCAGCAGCCTAACGGCAGGAACTAATGAAAAACTGTTTTTT. Its translation is CASSLTAGTNEKLFF. Complete variable domain (other parts from reference TRBV13 and TRBJ1-4): AAGVIQSPRHLIKEKRETATLKCYPIPRHDTVYWYQQGPGQDPQFLISFYEKMQSDKGSIPDRFSAQQFSDYHSELNMSSLELGDSALYFCASSLTAGTNEKLFFGSGTQLSVL.

The table lists this clone with a few counts. For the CDR3, the DNA is TGTGCCAGCAGCTCTAATCCGGGGTCAGGTTCCGAAGCTTTCTTT. Translating gives CASSSNPGSGSEAFF. This chain links TRBV11-2 with TRBJ1-1; D gene ambiguous. This CDR3 region has 15 residues. Germline CDR1 is SGHAT and CDR2 is FQNNGV. The V end was cut by 4 bases, the J end by 8 bases, with 20 bases between.